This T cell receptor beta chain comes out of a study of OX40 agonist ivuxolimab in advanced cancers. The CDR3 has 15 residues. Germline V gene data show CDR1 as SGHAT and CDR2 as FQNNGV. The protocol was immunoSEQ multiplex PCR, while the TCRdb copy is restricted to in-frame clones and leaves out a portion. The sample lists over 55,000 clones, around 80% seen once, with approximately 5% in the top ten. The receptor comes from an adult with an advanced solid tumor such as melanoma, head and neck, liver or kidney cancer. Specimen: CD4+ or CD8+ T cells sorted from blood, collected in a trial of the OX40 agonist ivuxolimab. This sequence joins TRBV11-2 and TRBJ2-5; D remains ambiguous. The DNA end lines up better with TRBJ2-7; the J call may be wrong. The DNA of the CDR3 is TGTGCCAGCAGCCTCGACGTATTTCTCTCCTACGAGCAGTACTTC. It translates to CASSLDVFLSYEQYF.